The 14 T cell receptor beta chains presented below share a single source sample, sequenced in a study of post-analysis software for immune sequencing data (dated by TCRdb to the mid-2010s). Library preparation was by PCR. Sequencing took place on an Illumina HiSeq 2500. To reduce PCR and sequencing biases, unique molecular identifiers were incorporated into the TCR beta cDNA libraries. TCRdb's own reprocessing of the public reads used fastp at Q25 and MiXCR and kept productive beta chains. Each record represents a unique CDR3 protein, reported with the most common genes and DNA among its rows. For this sample there are roughly 620,000 distinct CDR3 sequences; roughly 47% appear just once. 1.5% to 2% of the sample rests with the top ten. Their cognate antigens are unknown. Points the paper makes about the study in general: Four or five TRBV segments, including TRBV5-6, TRBV5-1 and TRBV20-1, were significantly more frequent in patients than controls.

The sequenced sample was blood. The receptor source for this set is a girl between 5 and 17 years old with multiple sclerosis.

Concerning this clonotype: Mismatch with germline at one junction end may stem from a read error. The V and J genes are TRBV12-3 or TRBV12-4 and TRBJ1-5; possible D gene TRBD1, 5 bases. The CDR3 covers 16 residues. The CDR3 DNA sequence: TGTGTCAGCAGTTTGGGGGGAGTGCGGGGTAGTCAGCCCCAGCATTTT. Its translation is CVSSLGGVRGSQPQHF.

In this sample, this clonotype turned up a few times. The V gene is TRBV20-1, the J gene TRBJ2-7; 14 nucleotides line up with TRBD2. CDR1 and CDR2 (germline): DFQATT, SNEGSKA (reference sequence). V shed 6 bases, J shed 3 bases, and the junction held 7 bases outside the gene matches. This CDR3 region has 15 residues. DNA for the CDR3: TGCAGTGCCCGGACTAGCGGGGGGACCTTCTACGAGCAGTACTTC. Amino acids: CSARTSGGTFYEQYF.

This clonotype was seen many times. The rearrangement joins TRBV24-1 to TRBJ2-5; 9 bases are a match to TRBD2. The germline CDR1 and CDR2 sequences are KGHDR and SFDVKD. This CDR3 has 14 residues. V was pared by 6 bases and J by 0 bases, with 1 base of the junction left unmatched. The CDR3 DNA reads TGTGCCACCAGTTCTAGCGGGGACCAAGAGACCCAGTACTTC. Encoded protein: CATSSSGDQETQYF.

The chain uses TRBV3-1 and TRBJ2-3, with 11 bases lining up with TRBD2. V lost 0 bases and J lost 2; bases outside the gene matches: 7. Germline-derived CDR1 and CDR2 are LGHDT and YNNKEL (reference sequence). The CDR3 has 18 residues. This CDR3 reads CASSQDGTSGGLTDTQYF. The CDR3 region has the DNA TGTGCCAGCAGCCAAGATGGAACTAGCGGGGGCCTCACAGATACGCAGTATTTT.

This chain connects TRBV12-3 or TRBV12-4 to TRBJ2-4; weak D call: TRBD2 (5 bases). The J call is in doubt because the DNA end fits TRBJ2-5 better. The CDR3 covers 16 residues. The CDR3 DNA sequence: TGTGCCAGCAGTTTCTCCGCGTTAGGCGGGTCGGAGACCCAGTACTTC. It encodes CASSFSALGGSETQYF.

This clonotype has only a few counts. The chain couples TRBV7-2 to TRBJ2-3; TRBD2 aligns across 7 bases. Germline assignment: CDR1 SGHTA and CDR2 FQGNSA. The CDR3 sequence is 13 residues long. J lost 8 bases, V lost 3 bases, and 5 bases had no gene match. The CDR3 coding sequence is TGTGCCAGCAGCTTCCCAGGGAGGGGTACGCAGTATTTT. Translated, it gives CASSFPGRGTQYF.

As concerns this clonotype: It may be a read error: a sequence one base away is much more abundant. Given the absence of the conserved phenylalanine or tryptophan at the CDR3 end, a read error is likely. The J gene is TRBJ2-5, the V gene TRBV29-1; a possible D gene is TRBD1 (6 bases). Germline CDR1 SQVTM, CDR2 ANQGSEA. V gave up 6 bases and J gave up 9 bases, with 17 bases separating them. This CDR3 has 12 amino acids. The CDR3 protein is CSVGTGQGAQYL. The CDR3 DNA follows: TGCAGCGTCGGAACAGGGCAAGGGGCCCAGTACCTC.

J is TRBJ2-5 and V is TRBV12-3 or TRBV12-4; 9 bases are shared with TRBD1. V shed 5 bases, J shed 11 bases, and the junction held 3 bases outside the gene matches. The CDR3 runs 11 residues. The CDR3 DNA reads as TGTGCCAGCAGTGACAGGGGGTCACAGTACTTC. The encoded protein is CASSDRGSQYF.

The rearrangement links TRBV25-1 to TRBJ2-3; D might be TRBD2 (7 bases). Trimming stripped 4 bases from V and 5 bases from J, with 13 bases between. CDR1 MGHDK and CDR2 SYGVNS come from the germline V gene. The CDR3 contains 14 residues. The CDR3 loop reads CASSVSRGGDTQYF. The CDR3 DNA follows: TGTGCCAGCAGTGTTAGTAGGGGGGGAGATACGCAGTATTTT.

The rearrangement uses TRBV4-2 and TRBJ1-5; no clear D gene. The CDR3 loop spans 15 amino acids. The germline gives CDR1 LGHNA, CDR2 YNFKEQ. Trimming took off 0 bases at V and 9 bases at J, with 15 bases between the two ends. CDR3 sequence: CASSQEVAGEWPQHF. The CDR3 DNA is TGTGCCAGCAGCCAAGAGGTGGCGGGAGAATGGCCCCAGCATTTT.

This clonotype was observed a handful of times. The chain recombines TRBV7-6 with TRBJ2-7, with 13 bases matching TRBD2. The CDR3 runs to 14 residues. Germline CDR1 SGHVS, CDR2 FNYEAQ. With 5 bases clipped from V and 5 bases from J, the junction kept 3 bases outside the gene matches. The DNA of the CDR3 is TGTGCCAGCAGCCCGGGACTAGCGGGAAACGAGCAGTACTTC. Translated: CASSPGLAGNEQYF.

The V and J genes are TRBV9 and TRBJ2-3, with 14 positions matching TRBD2. V was pared by 2 bases and J by 5 bases, with 4 bases of the junction left unmatched. Looked up from germline, CDR1 is SGDLS and CDR2 is YYNGEE. The CDR3 spans 16 residues. CDR3 bases: TGTGCCAGCAGCGTTGGGACTAGCGGGAGCGGAGATACGCAGTATTTT. Translation gives CASSVGTSGSGDTQYF.

The gene calls are TRBV20-1 and TRBJ2-3; D is ambiguous. Per the germline V gene, CDR1 is DFQATT and CDR2 is SNEGSKA (reference sequence). Trimming pared 7 bases from V and 0 bases from J, leaving 14 bases between. This CDR3 has 14 residues. CDR3 bases: TGCAGTGGTACGACCGATACTAGCACAGATACGCAGTATTTT. This gives the protein CSGTTDTSTDTQYF.

This clonotype was counted a few times. CDR3: CASSLNREVSYEQYF. The CDR3 nucleotides read TGTGCCAGCAGTTTAAATCGGGAGGTATCCTACGAGCAGTACTTC. The chain is built from TRBV27 and TRBJ2-7, with TRBD2 matching 7 bases. The trim removed 2 bases at V and 1 base at J, leaving 5 bases unmatched. The CDR3 loop spans 15 amino acids. CDR1 is MNHEY and CDR2 is SMNVEV in the germline V gene (reference sequence).